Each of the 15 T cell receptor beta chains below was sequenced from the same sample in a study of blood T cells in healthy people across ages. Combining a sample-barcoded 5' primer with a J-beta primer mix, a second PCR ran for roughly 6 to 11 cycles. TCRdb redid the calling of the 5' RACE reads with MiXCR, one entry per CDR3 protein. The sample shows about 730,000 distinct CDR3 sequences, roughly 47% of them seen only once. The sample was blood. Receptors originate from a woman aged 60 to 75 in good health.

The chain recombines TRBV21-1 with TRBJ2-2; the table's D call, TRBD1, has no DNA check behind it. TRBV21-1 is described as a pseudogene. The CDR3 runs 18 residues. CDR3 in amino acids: CASRNSRRGDANTGELFF. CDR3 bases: TGTGCCAGCAGGAACTCCCGGAGGGGAGATGCGAACACCGGGGAGCTGTTTTTT.

The CDR3 spells CASSPEGSGGYNEQFF. For the CDR3, the DNA is TGTGCCAGCAGCCCGGAGGGTAGCGGGGGGTACAATGAGCAGTTCTTC. The V call is TRBV7-3, the J call TRBJ2-1; 10 nucleotides match TRBD2. The CDR3 is made up of 16 amino acids. Germline V CDR1 and CDR2: SGHTA, FQGTGA. The trim removed 5 bases at V and 4 bases at J, leaving 8 bases unmatched.

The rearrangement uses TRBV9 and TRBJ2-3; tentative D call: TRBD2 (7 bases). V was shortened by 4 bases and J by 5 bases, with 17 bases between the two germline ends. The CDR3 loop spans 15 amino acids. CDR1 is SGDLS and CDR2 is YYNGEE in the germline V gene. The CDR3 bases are TGTGCCAGCAGCATAGGGGGGGCCAGGGGAGATACGCAGTATTTT. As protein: CASSIGGARGDTQYF.

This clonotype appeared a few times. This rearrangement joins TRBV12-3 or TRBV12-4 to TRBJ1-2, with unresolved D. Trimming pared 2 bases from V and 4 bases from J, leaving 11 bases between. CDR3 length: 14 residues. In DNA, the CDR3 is TGTGCCAGCAGTTTAAGAGGGTTCGGCTATGGCTACACCTTC. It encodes CASSLRGFGYGYTF.

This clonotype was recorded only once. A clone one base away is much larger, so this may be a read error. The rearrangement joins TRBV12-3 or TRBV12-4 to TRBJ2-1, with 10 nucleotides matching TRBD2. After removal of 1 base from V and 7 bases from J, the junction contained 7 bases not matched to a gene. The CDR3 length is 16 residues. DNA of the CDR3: TGTGCCAGCAGTTTAGGGGGACTAGCGTTGGAGAATGAGCAGTTCTTC. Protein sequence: CASSLGGLALENEQFF.

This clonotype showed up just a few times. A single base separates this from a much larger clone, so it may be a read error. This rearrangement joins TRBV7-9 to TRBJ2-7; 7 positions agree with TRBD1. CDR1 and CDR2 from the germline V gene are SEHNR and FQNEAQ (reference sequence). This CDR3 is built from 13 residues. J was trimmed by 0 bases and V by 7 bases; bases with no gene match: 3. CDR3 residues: CASNRDSSYEQYF. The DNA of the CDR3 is TGTGCCAGCAACCGGGACAGCTCCTACGAGCAGTACTTC.

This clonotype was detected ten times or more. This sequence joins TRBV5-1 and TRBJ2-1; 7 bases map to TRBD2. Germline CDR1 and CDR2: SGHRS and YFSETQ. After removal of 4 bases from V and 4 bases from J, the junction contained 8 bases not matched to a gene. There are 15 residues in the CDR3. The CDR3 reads CASSQTSEVYNEQFF. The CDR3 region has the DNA TGCGCCAGCAGCCAAACTAGCGAGGTATACAATGAGCAGTTCTTC.

As DNA, the CDR3 is TGTGCCAGTAGTACCCAACTAGCGGGGGGTTACAATGAGCAGTTCTTC. This gives the protein CASSTQLAGGYNEQFF. This chain joins TRBV19 and TRBJ2-1; 12 bases fit TRBD2. The CDR3 contains 16 residues. Germline V gives CDR1 LNHDA, CDR2 SQIVND (reference sequence). Trimming at V came to 4 bases and at J to 4 bases, leaving 5 bases not matched to a gene.

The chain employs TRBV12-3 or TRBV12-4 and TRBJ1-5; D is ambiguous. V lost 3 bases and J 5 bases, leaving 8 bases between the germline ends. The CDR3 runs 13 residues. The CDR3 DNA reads TGTGCCAGCAGTTTTACAAACGATCAGCCCCAGCATTTT. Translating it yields CASSFTNDQPQHF.

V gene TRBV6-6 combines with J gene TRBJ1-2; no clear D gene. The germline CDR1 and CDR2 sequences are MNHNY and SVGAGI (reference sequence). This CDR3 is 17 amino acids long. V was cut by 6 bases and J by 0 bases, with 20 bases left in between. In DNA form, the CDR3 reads TGTGCCAGCAGCGGGCACCTCCGGGAAAAAGCTAACTATGGCTACACCTTC. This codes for CASSGHLREKANYGYTF.

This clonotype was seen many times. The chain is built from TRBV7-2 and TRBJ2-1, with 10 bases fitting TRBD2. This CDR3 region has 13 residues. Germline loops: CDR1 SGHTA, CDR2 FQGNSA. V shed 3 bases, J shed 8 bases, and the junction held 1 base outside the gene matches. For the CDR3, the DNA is TGTGCCAGCAGCTTTAGCGGGAGGTATGAGCAGTTCTTC. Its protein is CASSFSGRYEQFF.

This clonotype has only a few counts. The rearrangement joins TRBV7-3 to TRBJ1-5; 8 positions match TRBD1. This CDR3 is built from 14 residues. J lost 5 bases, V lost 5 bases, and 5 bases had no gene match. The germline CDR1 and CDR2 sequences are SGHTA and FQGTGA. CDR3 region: CASSNGQGDQPQHF. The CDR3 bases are TGTGCCAGCAGCAATGGACAGGGCGATCAGCCCCAGCATTTT. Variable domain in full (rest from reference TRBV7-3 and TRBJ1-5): GAGVSQTPSNKVTEKGKYVELRCDPISGHTALYWYRQSLGQGPEFLIYFQGTGAADDSGLPNDRFFAVRPEGSVSTLKIQRTERGDSAVYLCASSNGQGDQPQHFGDGTRLSIL.

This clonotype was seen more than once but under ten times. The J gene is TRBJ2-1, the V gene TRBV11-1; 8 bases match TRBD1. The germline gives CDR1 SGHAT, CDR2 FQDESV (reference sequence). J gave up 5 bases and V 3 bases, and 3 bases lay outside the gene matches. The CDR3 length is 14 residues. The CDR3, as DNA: TGTGCCAGCAGCTTTCCGACAGGGGACAATGAGCAGTTCTTC. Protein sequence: CASSFPTGDNEQFF.

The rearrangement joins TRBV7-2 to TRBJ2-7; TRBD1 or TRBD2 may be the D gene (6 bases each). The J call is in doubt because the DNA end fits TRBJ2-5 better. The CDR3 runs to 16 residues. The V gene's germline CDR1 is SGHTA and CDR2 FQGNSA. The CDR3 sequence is CASSQEGGRASETQYF. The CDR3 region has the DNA TGTGCCAGCAGCCAAGAGGGGGGAAGGGCTAGCGAGACCCAGTACTTC.

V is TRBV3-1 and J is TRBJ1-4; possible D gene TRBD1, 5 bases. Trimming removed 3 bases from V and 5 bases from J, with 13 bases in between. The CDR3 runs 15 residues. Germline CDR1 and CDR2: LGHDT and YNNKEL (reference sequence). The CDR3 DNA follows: TGTGCCAGCAGCCACCCCGGGACGGGAAATGAAAAACTGTTTTTT. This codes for CASSHPGTGNEKLFF.